The rows below give T cell receptor beta chains drawn from one sample of a study of control samples from healthy donors and cancer patients. Assay used: immunoSEQ multiplex PCR; TCRdb lists only in-frame clones, some missing. Among approximately 170,000 clones listed, around nine tenths were seen once. The sequenced sample was blood. The receptors stem from a woman in her thirties in good health. Each CDR3 is given with its conserved first and last residue. Each record gives: V gene, CDR3 protein.

>TRBV7-9
CASSLRSGDMWQPQHF
>TRBV28
CASSPNRQGTSNQPQHF
>TRBV5-1
CASSLEGGSYEQYF
>TRBV24-1
CATSEQLGTGHSTDTQYF
>TRBV4-1
CASSQGPPEHRGAVF
>TRBV10-1
CASAGTSGRKWYF
>TRBV18
CASSPEVGKHEQYF
>TRBV6-2/TRBV6-3
CASSSSGLASETQYF
>TRBV3-1/TRBV3-2
CASSQGAGSYQPQHF
>TRBV7-9
CASSGLGAGGDTQYF
>TRBV7-9
CASSSRDRAYNEQFF
>TRBV4-1
CASSPITQGQDNSPLHF
>TRBV2
CASRAGTDIGYTF
>TRBV27
CASSLTSGSSYEQYF
>TRBV2
CASSLYLTEAFF
>TRBV18
CASSPQAGRWDTIYF
>TRBV5-1
CASSFITGTSGSMKTQYF
>TRBV9
CASSGGTSRSYEQYF
>TRBV4-1
CASSQGGQRGSPLHF
>TRBV10-1
CASSESRESPLHF
>TRBV10-3
CAIRAANTEAFF
>TRBV6-4
CASSDSEEKDEQFF
>TRBV28
CASLDSGRTNTGELFF
>TRBV2
CASSEARGPRSGELFF
>TRBV19
CASSIDGSSYNEQFF
>TRBV9
CASSVGEEWEKLFF
>TRBV2
CASTLDRGYGYTF
>TRBV7-9
CASSLVWLPGMTEAFF
>TRBV7-9
CASSISGLYEQYF
>TRBV15
CATSREGTGEQETQYF
>TRBV7-9
CASSLELTDTQYF
>TRBV7-8
CASSLGGTSGRDEQYF
>TRBV7-9
CASSLEEFSGNTIYF
>TRBV18
CASSREGGGNQPQHF
>TRBV7-9
CASSPGTGVGNEQFF
>TRBV2
CASSWTDPSDVYTF
>TRBV19
CASSIGGLAYEQYF
>TRBV3-1/TRBV3-2
CASSQDTTRVQPQHF
>TRBV7-2
CASSPLYGTGGSPLHF
>TRBV24-1
CATSSTGADQETQYF
>TRBV7-9
CASSRQRPLDTGELFF
>TRBV4-3
CASSQGQGSYSNQPQHF
>TRBV9
CASSVALFPAPINEQFF
>TRBV28
CASRAQDGTYEQYF
>TRBV11-2
CASSLGGTYEQYF
>TRBV10-3
CAISDRGGVPTWQYF
>TRBV9
CASSWDAGGEQYF
>TRBV13
CASSLGTSGSQEQFF
>TRBV5-1
CASSLHNEQFF
>TRBV11-1
CASSPLGGESKAFF
>TRBV5-8
CASSLEKWVGMNTEAFF
>TRBV6-5
CASSSLSAPNEQFF
>TRBV29-1
CSVLYRAGKFEQFF
>TRBV5-8
CASSLARTATYEQYF
>TRBV19
CASSPKDRGSNQPQHF